This T cell receptor (beta chain) is from a study of blood T cell repertoires in COVID-19. Study background: Sites in the United States, Italy and Spain provided acute and convalescent COVID-19 samples.

V shed 5 bases and J 7 bases; nucleotides not matched to a gene: 7. Per the germline V gene, CDR1 is SGHNT and CDR2 is YENEEA. This CDR3 region has 13 residues. The repertoire was sequenced with immunoSEQ multiplex PCR; TCRdb's copy has only in-frame clones and lacks some. The sample shows roughly 350,000 clones, 92% of them seen only once. Each participant's cohort was designated according to participant-reported clinical history. Sequencing used PBMCs or T cells enriched from blood (not recorded which). J is TRBJ1-2 and V is TRBV11-3, with 7 bases that match TRBD1. The receptor comes from a woman in her thirties who had recovered from COVID-19. The CDR3 loop reads CASSQDRERGYTF. As DNA, the CDR3 is TGTGCCAGCAGCCAAGACAGGGAACGTGGCTACACCTTC.